The 12 T cell receptor beta chains below were found in one sample sequenced in a study of naive and memory T cell subsets. No antigen is known for these receptors. Two oligonucleotides, mixed equimolar, formed the beta constant-region primer covering TRBC1 and TRBC2. Nested alpha and beta constant-region primers with the SP2 primer drove four PCR rounds on ligated cDNA. TCRdb itself ran the UMI-ligation and nested PCR reads through MiXCR, one entry per CDR3 protein. The sample includes approximately 140,000 distinct CDR3 sequences, approximately 24% seen only once; the top ten take 0.11%. Whole-study results and caveats: Possibly reflecting memory cells re-expressing CD45RA, a few larger clonotypes occurred in naive repertoires, especially CD8.

The sequencing sample was made of naive CD4+ T cells from blood. These receptor sequences come from a human donor in good health.

The J gene is TRBJ2-1, the V gene TRBV7-2; 7 bases fit TRBD2. V lost 3 bases to trimming and J lost 2 bases; unmatched junction nucleotides: 7. The CDR3 loop spans 16 amino acids. Germline values: CDR1 SGHTA, CDR2 FQGNSA. Written as DNA, the CDR3 is TGTGCCAGCAGCTTCAGTCGGGACTATCCCTACAATGAGCAGTTCTTC. It is translated as CASSFSRDYPYNEQFF.

The genes are TRBV7-9 and TRBJ1-5; no firm D call. V lost 1 base and J lost 12, with 10 bases in between. Germline loops: CDR1 SEHNR, CDR2 FQNEAQ (reference sequence). CDR3 length equals 12 residues. CDR3 nucleotide sequence: TGTGCCAGCAGCTTAGTTTCGGGGTACCAGCATTTT. Translated, it gives CASSLVSGYQHF.

The CDR3 nucleotides read TGTGCCAGCAGCAAATTCACCTTGTCTCAGGGTCCCTACGAGCAGTACTTC. It codes for CASSKFTLSQGPYEQYF. The J gene is TRBJ2-7, the V gene TRBV28; D is perhaps TRBD1 (5 bases). Germline-derived CDR1 and CDR2 are MDHEN and SYDVKM. With 6 bases removed from V and 2 bases from J, the gap between germline ends came to 23 bases. There are 17 residues in the CDR3.

This clonotype has a handful of counts. The CDR3 region has the DNA TGTGCCACCAGCAGAGTCGGAAGCACAGATACGCAGTATTTT. Encoded protein: CATSRVGSTDTQYF. J is TRBJ2-3 and V is TRBV15; the D is unclear. This CDR3 spans 14 amino acids. CDR1 LNHNV and CDR2 YYDKDF come from the germline V gene (reference sequence). The V end lost 1 base, the J end lost 0 bases, and 5 bases lay between the germline ends.

This clonotype showed up just a few times. This CDR3 reads CASSFRASNYEQYF. CDR3 DNA: TGTGCCAGCAGTTTTCGGGCTAGTAACTACGAGCAGTACTTC. The chain joins TRBV28 to TRBJ2-7; D not certain. This CDR3 region has 14 residues. V was trimmed by 3 bases and J by 3 bases, leaving 12 bases between them. CDR1 and CDR2 from the germline V gene are MDHEN and SYDVKM.

This clonotype was recorded at least ten times. The CDR3 coding sequence is TGTGCCAGCATGGAATATAGCAATCAGCCCCAGCATTTT. Translation gives CASMEYSNQPQHF. This rearrangement joins TRBV2 to TRBJ1-5; D remains unclear. V lost 7 bases, J lost 0 bases, and 7 bases lay in between. In germline, CDR1 is SNHLY, CDR2 FYNNEI. There are 13 residues in the CDR3.

V gene TRBV5-1 combines with J gene TRBJ2-1; either TRBD1 or TRBD2 may supply D (6 bases each). Germline lookup yields CDR1 SGHRS and CDR2 YFSETQ. V was pared by 4 bases and J by 4 bases, with 18 bases between. The CDR3 spans 16 residues. The CDR3 region is CASSPASVQGYNEQFF. CDR3 DNA sequence: TGCGCCAGCAGCCCGGCTAGCGTACAGGGATACAATGAGCAGTTCTTC.

Ten or more counts support this clonotype. The chain has TRBV6-2 or TRBV6-3 and TRBJ2-5; D gene uncertain. The CDR3 loop spans 10 amino acids. Germline V CDR1 and CDR2: MNHEY, SVGEGT. V was shortened by 7 bases and J by 6 bases, with 6 bases between the two germline ends. The CDR3 is CASKGKTQYF. CDR3 nucleotide sequence: TGTGCCAGCAAAGGAAAGACCCAGTACTTC.

This clonotype was recorded only once. J is TRBJ2-3 and V is TRBV12-3 or TRBV12-4, with D possibly being TRBD2 (6 bases). This CDR3 spans 13 amino acids. V was trimmed by 8 bases and J by 5 bases, leaving 14 bases between them. The CDR3 here is CASGSGGRDTQYF. The CDR3 DNA sequence: TGTGCCAGCGGCTCCGGGGGTCGAGATACGCAGTATTTT.

The CDR3: CASGPNTGELFF. The CDR3 nucleotides are TGCGCCAGCGGTCCTAACACCGGGGAGCTGTTTTTT. The chain couples TRBV10-1 to TRBJ2-2; D is undetermined. The CDR3 is 12 residues long. V was cut by 8 bases and J by 2 bases, with 6 bases left in between. Germline V lookup: CDR1 WNHNN, CDR2 SYGVQD (reference sequence).

The genes are TRBV29-1 and TRBJ2-7, with D uncertain. The germline gives CDR1 SQVTM, CDR2 ANQGSEA. CDR3 size: 14 residues. Trimming removed 5 bases at V and 2 bases at J, with 16 bases between. CDR3 loop: CSVSPWQRTYEQYF. CDR3 nucleotide sequence: TGCAGCGTTAGTCCCTGGCAGAGGACCTACGAGCAGTACTTC.

V gene TRBV28 combines with J gene TRBJ1-5; the D is unclear. The V and J ends lost 7 bases and 3 bases respectively, with 13 bases between them. Germline CDR1 and CDR2: MDHEN and SYDVKM. This CDR3 is 14 amino acids long. The CDR3 loop reads CASNLAGSNQPQHF. The DNA for the CDR3 is TGTGCCAGCAACCTAGCGGGGTCCAATCAGCCCCAGCATTTT.